This T cell receptor beta chain was sequenced during a study of blood T cell repertoires in COVID-19. About the research overall: T cells, B-cell-depleted T cells, or PBMCs supplied cDNA or gDNA.

The authors' processing: Using reference gene primer amplification, nucleated cell counts were estimated. Some clones are missing from TCRdb's copy, which holds only in-frame ones; the method was immunoSEQ multiplex PCR. V and J calls plus clone size are reproduced from that table; the DNA served to infer D and trimming. The sample has tens of thousands of clones, 85% seen once. CDR1 and CDR2 from the germline V gene are MDHEN and SYDVKM. There are 13 residues in the CDR3. V was shortened by 10 bases and J by 0 bases, with 12 bases between the two germline ends. The sample taken for sequencing was peripheral blood. This clonotype was sampled from a human donor with acute or convalescent COVID-19. The donor label of this sample is uncertain. The genes are TRBV28 and TRBJ1-1; D is unresolved. The CDR3 sequence: CATSGILNTEAFF. The CDR3 DNA reads TGTGCCACCTCGGGAATCTTGAACACTGAAGCTTTCTTT.